One sample yielded the 10 T cell receptor beta chains listed below, sequenced in a study of tumor-infiltrating lymphocytes in primary liver carcinoma. Germline DNA was extracted alongside blood RNA, which was obtained from unsorted whole blood. Researchers generated TCR beta cDNA from approximately 450 ng of total RNA, relying on a constant-region primer. What produced the TCR beta libraries was three nested multiplex PCR rounds using slightly modified ARM-PCR. For 10 cycles apiece, the opening two PCR rounds ran with TRBV1-TRBV30 forward primers and a C-beta reverse primer. TCRdb ran MiXCR on the multiplex PCR reads and lists one entry per CDR3 protein. This table has approximately 330,000 distinct CDR3 sequences, almost 65% appearing once. The sample comprised peripheral blood. These receptors were taken from a man between 35 and 55 years old with primary liver carcinoma and hepatitis B virus infection.

With respect to this clonotype: One end of the junction is discordant with germline, which a read error may explain. The V gene is TRBV11-1, the J gene TRBJ2-5; TRBD2 might be the D (5 bases). CDR1 SGHAT and CDR2 FQDESV come from the germline V gene (reference sequence). CDR3 length: 14 amino acids. The CDR3 bases are TGTGCCAGCAGTGGATACGTGGAGGTGGAGACACAGTACTTC. It translates to CASSGYVEVETQYF.

This clonotype was seen a few times. This chain links TRBV12-3 or TRBV12-4 with TRBJ2-5; TRBD1 matches 9 bases. With V trimmed by 6 bases and J by 3 bases, 5 bases remained unmatched. The CDR3 totals 14 residues. In DNA, the CDR3 is TGTGCCAGCAGCCGGGACAGGGAGGAAGAGACCCAGTACTTC. Translating gives CASSRDREEETQYF.

The chain recombines TRBV6-2 or TRBV6-3 with TRBJ2-7, with D tentatively TRBD2 (7 bases). The CDR3 covers 14 residues. In germline, CDR1 is MNHEY, CDR2 SVGEGT. Trimming removed 7 bases at V and 2 bases at J, with 15 bases between. The CDR3 DNA is TGTGCCAGCAAAACGGGGGGCGAGGCCTACGAGCAGTACTTC. Amino acids: CASKTGGEAYEQYF.

This clonotype was observed many times. This chain joins TRBV12-3 or TRBV12-4 and TRBJ2-1; maybe TRBD2 (5 bases). The CDR3 is 15 residues long. The ends were cut back, 1 base at V and 5 bases at J, with 12 bases in the middle. Here the CDR3 DNA reads TGTGCCAGCAGTTTAGAGCGGCCCTACAACAATGAGCAGTTCTTC. Residues: CASSLERPYNNEQFF.

This clonotype has a single count. The junction does not match germline at one end; this may be a read error. The chain links TRBV18 to TRBJ2-6; D remains unclear. CDR1 and CDR2 (germline): KGHSH, LQKENI. The CDR3 is made up of 14 amino acids. CDR3 nucleotides: TGTTCCAGCTCACCACCGGCTGGGGCCAACGTCCTGACTTTC. Translating it yields CSSSPPAGANVLTF.

This clonotype was counted a few times. V is TRBV6-2 or TRBV6-3 and J is TRBJ1-3; D is unclear. CDR3 length: 14 amino acids. Germline CDR1 and CDR2: MNHEY and SVGEGT. V gave up 8 bases and J gave up 0 bases, with 11 bases separating them. CDR3 DNA sequence: TGTGCCAGCCAATCCGGGTACTCTGGAAACACCATATATTTT. This translates into CASQSGYSGNTIYF.

Points on this clonotype: The CDR3 carries no conserved terminal phenylalanine or tryptophan, so it likely arises from a read error. The V call is TRBV4-2, the J call TRBJ1-1, with 10 bases fitting TRBD1. CDR1 and CDR2 (germline): LGHNA, YNFKEQ. The CDR3 is 14 residues long. V gave up 5 bases and J gave up 6 bases; unmatched junction bases: 6. As DNA, the CDR3 is TGTGCCAGCAGCGCTGGACAGGGGGACTCTGAAGCTTTCCTT. Its protein product is CASSAGQGDSEAFL.

This clonotype has ten or more counts. The rearrangement links TRBV6-5 to TRBJ2-2; possibly TRBD1 or TRBD2 for D (5 bases each). The CDR3 extends over 16 amino acids. Trimming left V 2 bases short and J 2 bases short, with 12 bases between. CDR1 and CDR2 (germline): MNHEY, SVGAGI. CDR3 residues: CASSYGGGRNTGELFF. The CDR3 region has the DNA TGTGCCAGCAGTTACGGTGGGGGTCGTAACACCGGGGAGCTGTTTTTT.

The chain has TRBV6-1 and TRBJ2-7; D may be TRBD1 (6 bases). Trimming left V 5 bases short and J 4 bases short, with 24 bases between. The V gene's germline CDR1 is MNHNS and CDR2 SASEGT. The CDR3 is made up of 17 amino acids. The CDR3 DNA reads as TGTGCCAGCAGTCCTCCGGGACAATCTCTACCCACTTACGAGCAGTACTTC. Amino acids: CASSPPGQSLPTYEQYF.

A note on this clonotype: A single base separates this from a much larger clone, so it may be a read error. This chain joins TRBV4-1 and TRBJ2-3; the match to TRBD1 covers 9 bases. CDR1 and CDR2 (germline): MGHRA, YSYEKL. The V and J ends lost 3 bases and 5 bases, in that order; junction bases with no gene match: 6. This CDR3 comprises 15 residues. The CDR3 reads CASSHFGTGQDTQYF. In DNA, the CDR3 is TGCGCCAGCAGCCACTTCGGGACAGGGCAAGATACGCAGTATTTT.